The 24 T cell receptor beta chains given below trace back to one sample, sequenced in a study of blood T cell repertoires in COVID-19. Sequencing used immunoSEQ multiplex PCR; TCRdb keeps in-frame clones, though not all of them. This sample has about 93,000 clones, with roughly 85% found just once. Material for sequencing was peripheral blood. Receptors originate from a human donor in a cohort sampled during active COVID-19.

This clone was counted a few times. The rearrangement joins TRBV6-1 to TRBJ1-5, with TRBD1 as a possible D gene (5 bases). Germline CDR1 is MNHNS and CDR2 is SASEGT. The V end was cut by 1 base, the J end by 7 bases, with 14 bases between. This CDR3 has 15 amino acids. CDR3 protein: CASSEDPSWGQPQHF. In nucleotides, the CDR3 is TGTGCCAGCAGTGAAGACCCTTCTTGGGGCCAGCCCCAGCATTTT.

The genes are TRBV2 and TRBJ2-5, with 12 bases fitting TRBD2. This CDR3 is 15 amino acids long. Germline CDR1 reads SNHLY; CDR2 reads FYNNEI. The V and J ends lost 8 bases and 5 bases, in that order; junction bases with no gene match: 9. DNA of the CDR3: TGTGCCAGCTCTAGACTAGCGGGAGTTTGGGAGACCCAGTACTTC. Its protein product is CASSRLAGVWETQYF.

The rearrangement links TRBV5-1 to TRBJ2-4; 8 nucleotides agree with TRBD1. Trimming at V came to 4 bases and at J to 3 bases, leaving 12 bases not matched to a gene. The CDR3 is 17 residues long. Germline assignment: CDR1 SGHRS and CDR2 YFSETQ. The CDR3 loop reads CASSPPDRGFGKNIQYF. In DNA form, the CDR3 reads TGCGCCAGCAGCCCCCCAGACAGGGGATTCGGCAAAAACATTCAGTACTTC.

V is TRBV7-9 and J is TRBJ2-1; TRBD1 is a possible D gene (5 bases). The CDR3 length is 16 residues. V lost 5 bases and J 6 bases, leaving 20 bases between the germline ends. The germline gives CDR1 SEHNR, CDR2 FQNEAQ (reference sequence). CDR3 residues: CASSPPYRYGSNEQFF. The CDR3 DNA reads as TGTGCCAGCAGCCCACCCTACAGGTATGGTAGCAATGAGCAGTTCTTC.

This clone was detected a few times. This chain links TRBV18 with TRBJ1-6; 8 bases are shared with TRBD1. V dropped 2 bases and J dropped 8; count of bases not matched to a gene: 5. CDR1 is KGHSH, CDR2 LQKENI, per germline. This CDR3 is built from 15 residues. CDR3 amino acids: CASSPNGDRYSPLHF. As DNA, the CDR3 is TGTGCCAGCTCACCAAACGGGGACAGGTATTCACCCCTCCACTTT.

The J gene is TRBJ2-1, the V gene TRBV7-6; a weak D match, TRBD2 (5 bases). V dropped 2 bases and J dropped 7 bases, with 9 bases sitting between them. In germline, CDR1 is SGHVS, CDR2 FNYEAQ. CDR3 length: 13 residues. CDR3 amino acids: CASSLTTGNEQFF. CDR3 nucleotides: TGTGCCAGCAGCTTAACAACGGGGAATGAGCAGTTCTTC. Supplemented by reference TRBV7-6 and TRBJ2-1, the full variable domain reads GAGVSQSPRYKVTKRGQDVALRCDPISGHVSLYWYRQALGQGPEFLTYFNYEAQQDKSGLPNDRFSAERPEGSISTLTIQRTEQRDSAMYRCASSLTTGNEQFFGPGTRLTVL.

This chain links TRBV9 with TRBJ2-3; possibly TRBD1 for D (6 bases). Germline-derived CDR1 and CDR2 are SGDLS and YYNGEE. This CDR3 comprises 16 residues. V was cut by 4 bases and J by 2 bases, with 17 bases left in between. CDR3 sequence: CASSPWDTLNTDTQYF. The CDR3 bases are TGTGCCAGCAGCCCCTGGGACACTCTTAACACAGATACGCAGTATTTT.

The V and J genes are TRBV25-1 and TRBJ1-1; D uncertain. Trimming stripped 5 bases from V and 7 bases from J, with 8 bases between. The CDR3 loop spans 11 amino acids. Germline assignment: CDR1 MGHDK and CDR2 SYGVNS. The chain's CDR3 is CASSTGIEAFF. The CDR3 bases are TGTGCCAGCAGTACGGGTATTGAAGCTTTCTTT.

V usage is TRBV6-6 and J usage is TRBJ2-7, with D possibly matching TRBD1 (5 bases). Trimming removed 6 bases from V and 3 bases from J, with 6 bases in between. CDR3 length equals 11 residues. Germline CDR1 MNHNY, CDR2 SVGAGI (reference sequence). The CDR3 protein is CASSDSYEQYF. In DNA, the CDR3 is TGTGCCAGCAGCGACAGCTACGAGCAGTACTTC.

The chain carries TRBV15 and TRBJ2-5; 7 bases fit TRBD1. The CDR3 consists of 17 residues. With 0 bases clipped from V and 4 bases from J, the junction kept 11 bases outside the gene matches. Germline values: CDR1 LNHNV, CDR2 YYDKDF (reference sequence). As DNA, the CDR3 is TGTGCCACCAGCAGAGATTCAGTAGGGGGCGCAGCAGAGACCCAGTACTTC. Amino acids: CATSRDSVGGAAETQYF.

CDR3 amino acids: CASSLAPRTGSNYGYTF. In nucleotides, the CDR3 is TGCGCCAGCAGCTTGGCCCCGCGGACAGGGAGCAACTATGGCTACACCTTC. The chain recombines TRBV5-1 with TRBJ1-2; TRBD1 aligns across 8 bases. This CDR3 has 17 residues. V trimming: 0 bases; J trimming: 2 bases; junction bases outside the gene matches: 9. CDR1 is SGHRS and CDR2 is YFSETQ in the germline V gene.

This sequence joins TRBV7-3 and TRBJ2-1, with 7 positions matching TRBD2. There are 13 residues in the CDR3. The ends lost 5 bases at V and 5 bases at J; junction bases unmatched: 3. The germline V gene encodes CDR1 SGHTA and CDR2 FQGTGA. The CDR3 loop is CASSAAGHNEQFF. CDR3 DNA sequence: TGTGCCAGCAGCGCAGCGGGGCACAATGAGCAGTTCTTC.

V and J are TRBV21-1 and TRBJ1-1; TRBD1, the table's D call, was not compared with the DNA. TRBV21-1 is reported as a pseudogene. This CDR3 comprises 15 residues. The CDR3: CAITHSGGYYTEAFF. CDR3 coding DNA: TGTGCCATCACACACTCAGGGGGCTATTACACTGAAGCTTTCTTT.

The chain recombines TRBV10-1 with TRBJ2-2; possibly TRBD2 for D (5 bases). Trimming took 2 bases from V and 4 from J, leaving 11 bases between them. The CDR3 sequence is 15 residues long. Germline CDR1 reads WNHNN; CDR2 reads SYGVQD (reference sequence). CDR3 coding DNA: TGCGCCAGCAGTGAGGAGGGCCTAGGCACCGGGGAGCTGTTTTTT. Translating it yields CASSEEGLGTGELFF.

V and J are TRBV19 and TRBJ1-5; 8 bases agree with TRBD1. The CDR3 is 17 amino acids. Germline CDR1 is LNHDA and CDR2 is SQIVND (reference sequence). V dropped 1 base and J dropped 3; count of bases not matched to a gene: 8. CDR3 in amino acids: CASSIVKQGVTNQPQHF. CDR3 in DNA: TGTGCCAGTAGTATAGTCAAACAGGGGGTTACCAATCAGCCCCAGCATTTT.

The chain uses TRBV28 and TRBJ1-2; D remains ambiguous. V gave up 3 bases and J gave up 4 bases, with 9 bases separating them. CDR3 length: 13 residues. Germline V lookup: CDR1 MDHEN, CDR2 SYDVKM. The CDR3 region has the DNA TGTGCCAGCAGTTTGGATGGGAGCTATGGCTACACCTTC. Protein sequence: CASSLDGSYGYTF.

The chain carries TRBV18 and TRBJ1-4; 9 bases align to TRBD1. Germline V gives CDR1 KGHSH, CDR2 LQKENI. The length of the CDR3 is 14 residues. Unmatched junction bases numbered 1, after V lost 3 bases and J lost 5 bases. The CDR3: CASSPTGGNEKLFF. The CDR3 DNA reads TGTGCCAGCTCACCGACAGGGGGGAATGAAAAACTGTTTTTT.

The chain is built from TRBV7-8 and TRBJ2-3, with 9 bases aligning to TRBD2. With V trimmed by 5 bases and J by 3 bases, 6 bases remained unmatched. There are 15 residues in the CDR3. Germline CDR1 SGHVS, CDR2 FQNEAQ. CDR3 sequence: CASSLGTSRTDTQYF. CDR3 bases: TGTGCCAGCAGCCTAGGGACTAGCAGGACAGATACGCAGTATTTT.

The chain has TRBV29-1 and TRBJ1-4; 7 nucleotides align to TRBD1. Germline V gene sequence: CDR1 SQVTM, CDR2 ANQGSEA. This CDR3 contains 12 residues. The V gene end was trimmed by 6 bases and the J gene end by 10 bases; junction bases not matched to a gene: 8. The CDR3 protein is CSVQTGSGKLFF. DNA of the CDR3: TGCAGCGTACAGACAGGGTCAGGAAAACTGTTTTTT.

This chain connects TRBV27 to TRBJ1-6; no definite D call. Germline V gives CDR1 MNHEY, CDR2 SMNVEV (reference sequence). Trimming took 3 bases from V and 7 from J, leaving 13 bases between them. This CDR3 has 15 amino acids. The CDR3, as DNA: TGTGCCAGCAGTTTTAGAAGAGGCGGCAATTCACCCCTCCACTTT. This gives the protein CASSFRRGGNSPLHF.

The rearrangement uses TRBV7-2 and TRBJ1-1; D gene ambiguous. Germline assignment: CDR1 SGHTA and CDR2 FQGNSA. The CDR3 runs 14 residues. Trimming stripped 4 bases from V and 5 bases from J, with 14 bases between. CDR3 amino acids: CASSSGGFATEAFF. CDR3 coding DNA: TGTGCCAGCAGCTCAGGCGGGTTTGCGACTGAAGCTTTCTTT.

The V and J genes are TRBV7-3 and TRBJ2-3; 14 nucleotides agree with TRBD2. Trimming took 8 bases from V and 4 from J; bases not matched to a gene: 2. This CDR3 is 14 amino acids long. Looked up from germline, CDR1 is SGHTA and CDR2 is FQGTGA. CDR3 bases: TGTGCCAGCGGACTAGCGGGAGGACCAGATACGCAGTATTTT. Amino acid sequence: CASGLAGGPDTQYF.

This chain connects TRBV5-5 to TRBJ1-5, with D maybe TRBD1 (6 bases). V gave up 3 bases and J gave up 4 bases, with 17 bases separating them. CDR3 length equals 16 residues. Germline V gives CDR1 SGHKS, CDR2 YYEKEE (reference sequence). CDR3 sequence (DNA): TGTGCCAGCAGCTCTAACCCAGGGGTTGGGAATCAGCCCCAGCATTTT. This codes for CASSSNPGVGNQPQHF.

This clone was seen once. The rearrangement uses TRBV14 and TRBJ1-2; no definite D call. Per germline, CDR1 SGHDN and CDR2 FVKESK. The ends were cut back, 2 bases at V and 4 bases at J, with 11 bases in the middle. The CDR3 extends over 14 amino acids. CDR3 loop: CASSQFPFSYGYTF. The CDR3 DNA reads TGTGCCAGCAGCCAATTCCCTTTCAGCTATGGCTACACCTTC.